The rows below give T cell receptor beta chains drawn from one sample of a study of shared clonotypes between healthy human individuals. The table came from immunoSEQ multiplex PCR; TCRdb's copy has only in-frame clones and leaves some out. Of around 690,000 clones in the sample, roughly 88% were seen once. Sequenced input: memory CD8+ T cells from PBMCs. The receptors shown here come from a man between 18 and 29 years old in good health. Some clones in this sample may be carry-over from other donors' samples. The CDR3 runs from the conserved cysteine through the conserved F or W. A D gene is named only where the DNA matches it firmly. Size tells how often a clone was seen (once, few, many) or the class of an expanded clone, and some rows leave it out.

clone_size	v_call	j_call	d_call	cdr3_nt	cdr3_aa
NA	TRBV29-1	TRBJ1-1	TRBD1	TGCAGCGTAAAGGATCAGGGGGCAACTGAAGCTTTCTTT	CSVKDQGATEAFF
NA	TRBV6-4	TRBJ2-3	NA	TGTGCCAGCAGGCGTGGGAGGCGGGCGACAGATACGCAGTATTTT	CASRRGRRATDTQYF
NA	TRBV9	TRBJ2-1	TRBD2	TGTGCCAGCAGCGTAGGCGGGAGTGGTGAGCAGTTCTTC	CASSVGGSGEQFF
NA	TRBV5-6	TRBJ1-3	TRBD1	TGTGCCAGCAGCTTGGGGGACAGTGGAAACACCATATATTTT	CASSLGDSGNTIYF
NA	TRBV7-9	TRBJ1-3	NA	TGTGCCAGCAGCTCCACTAGGTTCGGAAACACCATATATTTT	CASSSTRFGNTIYF
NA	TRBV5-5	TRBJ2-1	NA	TGTGCCAGCAGCTTCTATGTCGGTCCGAATGAGCAGTTCTTC	CASSFYVGPNEQFF
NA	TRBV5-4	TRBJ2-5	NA	TGTGCCAGCAGCTCATCCGGGTGGAAGCAAGAGACCCAGTACTTC	CASSSSGWKQETQYF
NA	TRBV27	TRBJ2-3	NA	TGTGCCAGCAGTTTATGGGTGGGAGATACGCAGTATTTT	CASSLWVGDTQYF
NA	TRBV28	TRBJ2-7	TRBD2	TGTGCCAGCAGTCCCTTAGCGGGAGAATGGAACGAGCAGTACTTC	CASSPLAGEWNEQYF
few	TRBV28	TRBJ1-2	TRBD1	TGTGCCAGCAGTTTACCAACCGGGACAGGGGATCTTGGTGGCTACACCTTC	CASSLPTGTGDLGGYTF
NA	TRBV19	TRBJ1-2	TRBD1	TGTGCCAGTAGTCCCAGGGCAGGGGGGTATGGCTACACCTTC	CASSPRAGGYGYTF
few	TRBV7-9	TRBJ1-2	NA	TGTGCCAGCAACCCGGGGACTCTAGGCTACACCTTC	CASNPGTLGYTF
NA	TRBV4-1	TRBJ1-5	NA	TGCGCCAGCAGCCAAGGACAGCACAGCAATCAGCCCCAGCATTTT	CASSQGQHSNQPQHF
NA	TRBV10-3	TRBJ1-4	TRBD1	TGTGCCATCAGTGAAAGGACAGGGGGCGCCGGTGAAAAACTGTTTTTT	CAISERTGGAGEKLFF
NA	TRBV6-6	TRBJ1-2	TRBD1	TGTGCCAGCGACACAGGGGATGGCTACACCTTC	CASDTGDGYTF
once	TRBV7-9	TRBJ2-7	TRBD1	TGTGCCAGCAGCTCAGGGGGCGACGAGCAGTACTTC	CASSSGGDEQYF
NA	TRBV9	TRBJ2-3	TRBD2	TGTGCCAGCAGCCGAGCGGGAGGGTCTCCCAGGATCACAGATACGCAGTATTTT	CASSRAGGSPRITDTQYF